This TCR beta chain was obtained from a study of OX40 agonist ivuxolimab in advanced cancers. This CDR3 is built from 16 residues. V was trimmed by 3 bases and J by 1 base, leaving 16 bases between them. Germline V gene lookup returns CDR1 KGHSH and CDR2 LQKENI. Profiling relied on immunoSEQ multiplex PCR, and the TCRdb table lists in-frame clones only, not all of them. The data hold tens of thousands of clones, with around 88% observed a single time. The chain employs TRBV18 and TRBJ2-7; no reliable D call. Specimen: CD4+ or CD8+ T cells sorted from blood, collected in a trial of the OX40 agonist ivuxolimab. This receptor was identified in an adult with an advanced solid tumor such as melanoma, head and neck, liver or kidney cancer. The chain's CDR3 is CASSPVSKTSSYEQYF. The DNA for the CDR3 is TGTGCCAGCTCACCGGTTTCCAAGACCTCTTCCTACGAGCAGTACTTC. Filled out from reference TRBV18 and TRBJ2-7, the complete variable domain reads NAGVMQNPRHLVRRRGQEARLRCSPMKGHSHVYWYRQLPEEGLKFMVYLQKENIIDESGMPKERFSAEFPKEGPSILRIQQVVRGDSAAYFCASSPVSKTSSYEQYFGPGTRLTVT.